Following are 15 T cell receptor beta chains from one sample sequenced in a study of OX40 agonist ivuxolimab in advanced cancers. Library preparation was by the immunoSEQ multiplex PCR assay. TCRdb limited this immuneACCESS table to in-frame rearrangements with V and J called. A share of clones is missing; checked studies link under half to unresolved V genes, and the rest is unexplained. Present in this sample are about 75,000 clones, 70% to 90% of which were seen just once. Of the sample, 17% is held by the ten largest clones. The sample in question was CD4+ or CD8+ T cells sorted from blood, obtained in a trial of the OX40 agonist ivuxolimab. The receptor set was obtained from an adult with an advanced solid tumor such as melanoma, head and neck, liver or kidney cancer.

This chain connects TRBV9 to TRBJ2-7; D not certain. This CDR3 is 13 amino acids long. With 3 bases removed from V and 6 bases from J, the gap between germline ends came to 13 bases. CDR1 SGDLS and CDR2 YYNGEE come from the germline V gene. The CDR3, as DNA: TGTGCCAGCAGCGCAACAAGGGTGAGCGAGCAGTACTTC. It codes for CASSATRVSEQYF.

This CDR3 is CASSEGVHEQYF. The DNA of the CDR3 is TGTGCCAGCAGTGAGGGGGTCCACGAGCAGTACTTC. The J gene is TRBJ2-7, the V gene TRBV28; D is possibly TRBD1 (6 bases). CDR1 MDHEN and CDR2 SYDVKM come from the germline V gene. Trimming pared 5 bases from V and 5 bases from J, leaving 10 bases between. CDR3 length: 12 amino acids.

The chain has TRBV6-1 and TRBJ1-2; 8 nucleotides line up with TRBD1. Germline V CDR1 and CDR2: MNHNS, SASEGT. This CDR3 region has 14 residues. Trimming cost V 6 bases and J 2 bases; bases outside gene matches: 5. In nucleotides, the CDR3 is TGTGCCAGCAGCCCGGGACAGGACAACTATGGCTACACCTTC. This translates into CASSPGQDNYGYTF.

The rearrangement uses TRBV7-9 and TRBJ2-3; D gene ambiguous. The CDR3 has 17 amino acids. The V and J ends lost 1 base and 6 bases respectively, with 20 bases between them. Looked up from germline, CDR1 is SEHNR and CDR2 is FQNEAQ (reference sequence). CDR3 amino acids: CASSLGIHLRPTDTQYF. As DNA, the CDR3 is TGTGCCAGCAGCTTAGGAATACATTTACGTCCGACGGATACGCAGTATTTT.

The chain combines TRBV7-9 with TRBJ2-7, with D possibly TRBD1 on 6 matching bases. The CDR3 is 14 amino acids. V lost 2 bases to trimming and J lost 5 bases, with 13 bases between them. CDR1 is SEHNR and CDR2 is FQNEAQ in the germline V gene (reference sequence). CDR3 in amino acids: CASSLLVGGDEQYF. CDR3 coding DNA: TGTGCCAGCAGCTTATTGGTAGGGGGTGACGAGCAGTACTTC.

The chain carries TRBV5-4 and TRBJ1-5; maybe TRBD1 (5 bases). Per germline, CDR1 SGHNT and CDR2 YYREEE (reference sequence). Trimming cost V 0 bases and J 5 bases, with 6 bases left between them. The CDR3 spans 13 residues. CDR3 amino acids: CASSLGGDQPQHF. The CDR3, as DNA: TGTGCCAGCAGCTTGGGGGGCGATCAGCCCCAGCATTTT.

The chain uses TRBV21-1 and TRBJ1-1. TRBV21-1 is listed as a pseudogene. This CDR3 has 20 amino acids. The CDR3 sequence: CASSKDAGLLPPGGDTEAFF. In DNA, the CDR3 is TGTGCCAGCAGCAAAGACGCGGGGCTCCTGCCGCCGGGGGGGGACACTGAAGCTTTCTTT.

This clone turned up a few times. V is TRBV29-1 and J is TRBJ1-2, with a possible D match to TRBD1 (6 bases). CDR1 is SQVTM, CDR2 ANQGSEA, per germline. The CDR3 runs to 12 residues. The V and J ends lost 1 base and 7 bases respectively, with 10 bases between them. CDR3 amino acids: CSVEGAGVGYTF. As DNA, the CDR3 is TGCAGCGTTGAAGGGGCAGGGGTTGGCTACACCTTC. The variable domain in full, with the rest retrieved from reference TRBV29-1 and TRBJ1-2, is SAVISQKPSRDICQRGTSLTIQCQVDSQVTMMFWYRQQPGQSLTLIATANQGSEATYESGFVIDKFPISRPNLTFSTLTVSNMSPEDSSIYLCSVEGAGVGYTFGSGTRLTVV.

The chain uses TRBV5-8 and TRBJ2-7; unclear D gene. V was trimmed by 1 base and J by 11 bases, leaving 19 bases between them. The CDR3 has 14 amino acids. Germline V gives CDR1 SGHTS, CDR2 YDEGEE. The CDR3 loop is CASSLSLGQAQEYF. CDR3 DNA sequence: TGTGCCAGCAGCTTGTCCCTTGGGCAAGCCCAGGAGTACTTC.

This clone was seen more than once but under ten times. V usage is TRBV28 and J usage is TRBJ2-1; D unclear. V lost 3 bases to trimming and J lost 5 bases, with 11 bases between them. CDR1 is MDHEN, CDR2 SYDVKM, per germline. The CDR3 loop spans 14 amino acids. CDR3 sequence (DNA): TGTGCCAGCAGTTTCGTGTCTGAGCACAATGAGCAGTTCTTC. Its protein product is CASSFVSEHNEQFF. The full variable domain, rest sourced from reference TRBV28 and TRBJ2-1, is DVKVTQSSRYLVKRTGEKVFLECVQDMDHENMFWYRQDPGLGLRLIYFSYDVKMKEKGDIPEGYSVSREKKERFSLILESASTNQTSMYLCASSFVSEHNEQFFGPGTRLTVL.

This clone was detected once. The genes are TRBV5-5 and TRBJ2-5; TRBD2 matches 8 bases. This CDR3 region has 16 residues. J was trimmed by 1 base and V by 5 bases; bases with no gene match: 10. From germline, CDR1 is SGHKS and CDR2 YYEKEE (reference sequence). CDR3 amino acids: CASSPRSGRSQETQYF. DNA for the CDR3: TGTGCCAGCAGTCCTCGGAGCGGGAGATCCCAAGAGACCCAGTACTTC.

The chain combines TRBV11-2 with TRBJ2-5; D may be TRBD1 or TRBD2 (5 bases each). The CDR3 has 15 amino acids. V shed 0 bases and J shed 1 base, with 9 bases lying between them. In germline, CDR1 is SGHAT, CDR2 FQNNGV. This CDR3 is CASSLDRDLQETQYF. In nucleotides, the CDR3 is TGTGCCAGCAGCTTAGATCGGGACCTCCAAGAGACCCAGTACTTC.

The chain carries TRBV19 and TRBJ1-1; D gene uncertain. This CDR3 comprises 15 residues. V shed 4 bases and J shed 3 bases, with 15 bases lying between them. The germline gives CDR1 LNHDA, CDR2 SQIVND (reference sequence). The CDR3 is CASSRFAPVDTEAFF. CDR3 sequence (DNA): TGTGCCAGTAGTAGGTTCGCCCCGGTGGACACTGAAGCTTTCTTT.

V is TRBV4-1 and J is TRBJ2-5, with D perhaps matching TRBD1 (5 bases). Trimming removed 4 bases at V and 1 base at J, with 19 bases between. CDR3 length: 17 amino acids. CDR1 MGHRA and CDR2 YSYEKL come from the germline V gene. CDR3 sequence (DNA): TGCGCCAGCAGCCTAAGAGGAAGGACAACTGTCCAAGAGACCCAGTACTTC. Amino acids: CASSLRGRTTVQETQYF.

The gene calls are TRBV6-1 and TRBJ1-1; no reliable D call. The CDR3 contains 16 residues. V was clipped by 1 base and J by 1 base, with 13 bases between them. Germline-derived CDR1 and CDR2 are MNHNS and SASEGT. The CDR3 reads CASSEGGPGWNTEAFF. The CDR3 DNA sequence: TGTGCCAGCAGTGAAGGAGGTCCAGGATGGAACACTGAAGCTTTCTTT.